This TCR beta chain was sequenced for a study of PD-1 blockade in classical Hodgkin lymphoma. Brentuximab vedotin exposure varied among the patients, all of whom had relapsed after autologous stem cell transplantation. Germline assignment: CDR1 SQVTM and CDR2 ANQGSEA. The CDR3 contains 15 residues. The ends were cut back, 4 bases at V and 0 bases at J, with 12 bases in the middle. This clone has only a few counts. Profiling relied on immunoSEQ multiplex PCR, and the TCRdb table lists in-frame clones only, not all of them. The sample has over 10,000 clones; around 87% are singletons. This TCR was recovered from a human donor with classical Hodgkin lymphoma. This specimen was peripheral blood mononuclear cells (PBMCs), taken at baseline. The chain combines TRBV29-1 with TRBJ1-4, with TRBD1 as a possible D gene (5 bases). The DNA for the CDR3 is TGCAGCGTTGCGCCGGGGGATGCAACTAATGAAAAACTGTTTTTT. The encoded protein is CSVAPGDATNEKLFF.